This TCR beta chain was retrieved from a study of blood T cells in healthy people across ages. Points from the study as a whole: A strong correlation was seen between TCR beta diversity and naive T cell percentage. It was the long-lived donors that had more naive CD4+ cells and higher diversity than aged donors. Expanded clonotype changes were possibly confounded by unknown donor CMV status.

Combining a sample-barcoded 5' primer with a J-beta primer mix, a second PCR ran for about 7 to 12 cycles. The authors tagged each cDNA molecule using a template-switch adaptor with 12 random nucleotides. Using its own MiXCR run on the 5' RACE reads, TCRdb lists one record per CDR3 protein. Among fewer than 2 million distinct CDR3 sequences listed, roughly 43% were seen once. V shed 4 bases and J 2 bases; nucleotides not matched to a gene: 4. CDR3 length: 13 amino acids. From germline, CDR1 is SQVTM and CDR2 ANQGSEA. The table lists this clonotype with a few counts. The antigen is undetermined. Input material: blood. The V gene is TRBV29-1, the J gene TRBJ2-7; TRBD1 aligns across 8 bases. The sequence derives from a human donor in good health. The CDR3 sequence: CSVGETGAYEQYF. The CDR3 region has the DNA TGCAGCGTTGGAGAGACAGGGGCCTACGAGCAGTACTTC.